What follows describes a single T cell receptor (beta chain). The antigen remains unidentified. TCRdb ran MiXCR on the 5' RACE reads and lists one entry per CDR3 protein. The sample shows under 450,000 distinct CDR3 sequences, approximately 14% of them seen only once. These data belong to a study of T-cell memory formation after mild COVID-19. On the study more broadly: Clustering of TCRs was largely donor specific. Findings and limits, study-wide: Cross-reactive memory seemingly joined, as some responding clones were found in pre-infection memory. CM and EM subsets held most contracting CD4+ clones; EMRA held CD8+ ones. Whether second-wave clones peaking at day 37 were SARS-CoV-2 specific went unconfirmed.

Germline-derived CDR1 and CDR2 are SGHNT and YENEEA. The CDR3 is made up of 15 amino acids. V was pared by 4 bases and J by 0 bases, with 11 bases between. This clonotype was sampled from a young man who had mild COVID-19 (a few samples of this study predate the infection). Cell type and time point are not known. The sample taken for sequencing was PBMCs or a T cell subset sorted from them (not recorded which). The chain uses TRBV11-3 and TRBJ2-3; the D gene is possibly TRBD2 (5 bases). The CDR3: CASSSGLYSTDTQYF. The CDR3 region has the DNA TGTGCCAGCAGCTCCGGACTTTATAGCACAGATACGCAGTATTTT.